This TCR beta chain is drawn from a study of T cell changes during pregnancy in multiple sclerosis. The CDR3 spans 15 residues. Germline lookup yields CDR1 MNHNY and CDR2 SVGAGI (reference sequence). V lost 7 bases and J lost 2; bases outside the gene matches: 9. The protocol was immunoSEQ multiplex PCR, while the TCRdb copy is restricted to in-frame clones and leaves out a portion. The sample lists about 57,000 clones; roughly nine tenths were seen once. This clone has only one observation. Sequenced here: CD4+ T cells from peripheral blood mononuclear cells, sampled in the second trimester of pregnancy. The V call is TRBV6-6, the J call TRBJ2-7; 9 bases match TRBD2. The receptor was derived from a female donor with multiple sclerosis, enrolled in a pregnancy study. CDR3 DNA sequence: TGTGCCAGCACGAAGGGCCTAGCGGGAACCTACGAGCAGTACTTC. Its translation is CASTKGLAGTYEQYF.